This T cell receptor beta chain was recorded in a study of T cell changes during pregnancy in multiple sclerosis. V was pared by 6 bases and J by 5 bases, with 1 base of the junction left unmatched. The length of the CDR3 is 15 residues. The V gene's germline CDR1 is MNHEY and CDR2 SMNVEV (reference sequence). The table came from immunoSEQ multiplex PCR; TCRdb's copy has only in-frame clones and leaves some out. This table holds tens of thousands of clones, about 90% found once. The clonotype originates from a female donor with multiple sclerosis, enrolled in a pregnancy study. The sequenced sample was peripheral blood, obtained before pregnancy. The chain joins TRBV27 to TRBJ2-2; 15 positions agree with TRBD2. The CDR3 reads CASSGLAGGTGELFF. In nucleotides, the CDR3 is TGTGCCAGCAGCGGACTAGCGGGAGGGACCGGGGAGCTGTTTTTT.